The 23 T cell receptor beta chains presented below share a single source sample, sequenced in a study of T cell repertoires in cytomegalovirus infection. TCRdb analysed the reads with MiXCR anew, one entry per CDR3 protein. The table shows approximately 500,000 distinct CDR3 sequences, with 26% occurring only once. The specimen sequenced was PBMCs. The source is a human donor in good health (CMV status not recorded). Some clones in this sample may be carry-over from other donors' samples.

The gene calls are TRBV20-1 and TRBJ2-3; perhaps TRBD2 as D (6 bases). Germline CDR1 is DFQATT and CDR2 is SNEGSKA (reference sequence). V was trimmed by 3 bases and J by 4 bases, leaving 17 bases between them. CDR3 size: 15 residues. The CDR3 spells CSASRDSQVADTQYF. DNA of the CDR3: TGCAGTGCTAGCAGGGACTCTCAAGTAGCAGATACGCAGTATTTT.

This clonotype turned up a few times. The chain couples TRBV19 to TRBJ1-5; D is perhaps TRBD1 (6 bases). The CDR3 has 13 amino acids. Germline V gene lookup returns CDR1 LNHDA and CDR2 SQIVND (reference sequence). Deletions cut 8 bases from V and 5 bases from J, with 13 bases between. CDR3 coding DNA: TGTGCCAGTGGTCAAAACAGGGATCAGCCCCAGCATTTT. This gives the protein CASGQNRDQPQHF.

In its sample, this clonotype was seen a few times. V is TRBV6-5 and J is TRBJ2-1, with no clear D. The V and J ends lost 7 bases and 6 bases respectively, with 7 bases between them. The CDR3 is 11 amino acids. Germline CDR1 MNHEY, CDR2 SVGAGI. This CDR3 reads CASKDGNEQFF. CDR3 nucleotides: TGTGCCAGCAAGGACGGCAATGAGCAGTTCTTC.

V is TRBV20-1 and J is TRBJ2-2; TRBD2 aligns across 11 bases. CDR1 and CDR2 (germline): DFQATT, SNEGSKA (reference sequence). The CDR3 extends over 17 amino acids. V lost 2 bases to trimming and J lost 1 base; unmatched junction nucleotides: 6. CDR3 DNA sequence: TGCAGTGCTAGAATGGTGACTAGCGGGGTGAACACCGGGGAGCTGTTTTTT. Amino acid sequence: CSARMVTSGVNTGELFF.

The DNA of the CDR3 is TGCGCCAGCAGCCCTTGGGGTGAGGGCGGCTACACCTTC. It yields the protein CASSPWGEGGYTF. This rearrangement joins TRBV4-3 to TRBJ1-2; no firm D call. The V end lost 4 bases, the J end lost 8 bases, and 14 bases lay between the germline ends. This CDR3 is built from 13 residues. Germline CDR1 LGHNA, CDR2 YSLEER.

A few counts support this clonotype. V is TRBV5-6 and J is TRBJ2-7; possibly TRBD1 for D (5 bases). This CDR3 contains 14 residues. From germline, CDR1 is SGHDT and CDR2 YYEEEE. The V and J ends lost 4 bases and 3 bases respectively, with 14 bases between them. The CDR3 loop reads CASSLGQGIYEQYV. The CDR3 coding sequence is TGTGCCAGCAGCCTGGGGCAGGGAATCTACGAGCAGTACGTC.

The V and J genes are TRBV12-5 and TRBJ2-2; 15 nucleotides match TRBD2. The CDR3 has 16 amino acids. V lost 3 bases to trimming and J lost 8 bases; unmatched junction nucleotides: 4. In germline, CDR1 is LGHNT, CDR2 FRNRAP. The CDR3 sequence: CASGLGLAGGSGELFF. Here the CDR3 DNA reads TGTGCTAGTGGTTTAGGACTAGCGGGAGGGTCGGGGGAGCTGTTTTTT.

The chain links TRBV27 to TRBJ2-7; TRBD2 agrees at 15 bases. The trim removed 8 bases at V and 6 bases at J, leaving 2 bases unmatched. CDR3 size: 13 residues. The germline V gene encodes CDR1 MNHEY and CDR2 SMNVEV (reference sequence). This CDR3 is CASEGLAGGEQYF. The CDR3 region has the DNA TGTGCCAGCGAGGGACTAGCGGGAGGCGAGCAGTACTTC.

This clonotype is a singleton in its sample. The chain has TRBV29-1 and TRBJ2-3; 10 bases match TRBD2. V was clipped by 7 bases and J by 6 bases; unmatched bases: 7. The germline gives CDR1 SQVTM, CDR2 ANQGSEA. The length of the CDR3 is 13 residues. This CDR3 is CSEATSGYDTQYF. CDR3 sequence (DNA): TGCAGCGAGGCGACTAGCGGGTACGATACGCAGTATTTT.

V is TRBV6-2 or TRBV6-3 and J is TRBJ2-5, with TRBD1 as a possible D gene (5 bases). The germline CDR1 and CDR2 sequences are MNHEY and SVGEGT. The CDR3 loop spans 16 amino acids. Trimming pared 2 bases from V and 0 bases from J, leaving 13 bases between. The CDR3 loop reads CASSYRTNYYQETQYF. The CDR3 bases are TGTGCCAGCAGTTACCGGACAAACTACTACCAAGAGACCCAGTACTTC.

The table lists this clonotype with many counts. The V gene is TRBV7-2, the J gene TRBJ2-1, with TRBD1 identical over 7 bases. CDR1 is SGHTA, CDR2 FQGNSA, per germline. V shed 5 bases and J 9 bases; nucleotides not matched to a gene: 7. There are 13 residues in the CDR3. CDR3 nucleotides: TGTGCCAGCAGCCCGGGACAGTGGGGTGAGCAGTTCTTC. Protein sequence: CASSPGQWGEQFF.

In this sample, this clonotype turned up a few times. The chain is built from TRBV6-2 or TRBV6-3 and TRBJ1-5; a possible D gene is TRBD1 (6 bases). The CDR3 runs 16 residues. Germline values: CDR1 MNHEY, CDR2 SVGEGT. The ends were cut back, 0 bases at V and 3 bases at J, with 12 bases in the middle. The CDR3 protein is CASSYSLGQNNQPQHF. The CDR3 nucleotides are TGTGCCAGCAGTTACTCTTTGGGACAAAACAATCAGCCCCAGCATTTT.

This clonotype was seen a few times. The gene calls are TRBV12-3 or TRBV12-4 and TRBJ2-2, with D maybe TRBD1 (5 bases). CDR3 length equals 14 residues. Trimming pared 6 bases from V and 3 bases from J, leaving 11 bases between. The CDR3 protein is CASSIMTDTGELFF. In DNA form, the CDR3 reads TGTGCCAGCAGCATAATGACAGACACCGGGGAGCTGTTTTTT.

This clonotype has at least ten counts. The chain uses TRBV5-1 and TRBJ1-1; D remains unclear. Germline V CDR1 and CDR2: SGHRS, YFSETQ. This CDR3 has 13 residues. Trimming left V 4 bases short and J 2 bases short, with 9 bases between. The CDR3, as DNA: TGCGCCAGCAGCGTCGACCCAAACACTGAAGCTTTCTTT. Translated, it gives CASSVDPNTEAFF.

The chain employs TRBV7-2 and TRBJ2-5; D is possibly TRBD1 (7 bases). CDR1 is SGHTA, CDR2 FQGNSA, per germline. This CDR3 is built from 15 residues. V was clipped by 4 bases and J by 5 bases, with 17 bases between them. The CDR3: CASSSGQTGRETQYF. CDR3 DNA sequence: TGTGCCAGCAGCTCAGGGCAGACAGGGAGGGAGACCCAGTACTTC.

V is TRBV11-3 and J is TRBJ1-1, with a weak D call TRBD1 (6 bases). Per the germline V gene, CDR1 is SGHNT and CDR2 is YENEEA. V was pared by 5 bases and J by 5 bases, with 18 bases between. The CDR3 runs to 15 residues. The DNA for the CDR3 is TGTGCCAGCAGCGCCAGGACTGCTAGGGGGACTGAAGCTTTCTTT. Translating it yields CASSARTARGTEAFF.

The chain is built from TRBV7-2 and TRBJ2-3; D tentatively fits TRBD1 or TRBD2 (5 bases each). Trimming removed 1 base from V and 9 bases from J, with 11 bases in between. This CDR3 is 13 amino acids long. Germline CDR1 SGHTA, CDR2 FQGNSA. The CDR3 region is CASSLDPGSTQYF. CDR3 bases: TGTGCCAGCAGCTTAGATCCAGGGAGCACGCAGTATTTT.

This clonotype has ten or more counts. This rearrangement joins TRBV7-8 to TRBJ1-1; 7 bases match TRBD1. V shed 3 bases, J shed 4 bases, and the junction held 5 bases outside the gene matches. Germline CDR1 and CDR2: SGHVS and FQNEAQ. CDR3 length equals 14 residues. DNA of the CDR3: TGTGCCAGCAGCTTTAGGCAGGGGGTCACTGAAGCTTTCTTT. Encoded protein: CASSFRQGVTEAFF.

The gene calls are TRBV25-1 and TRBJ1-2; D gene unclear. Germline V gene sequence: CDR1 MGHDK, CDR2 SYGVNS. This CDR3 has 13 residues. Trimming stripped 0 bases from V and 4 bases from J, with 6 bases between. CDR3 residues: CASSEYRSYGYTF. DNA of the CDR3: TGTGCCAGCAGTGAATACAGGAGCTATGGCTACACCTTC.

There are a few counts of this clonotype. The V gene is TRBV29-1, the J gene TRBJ2-7, with 9 bases aligning to TRBD2. Germline CDR1 is SQVTM and CDR2 is ANQGSEA. J was trimmed by 2 bases and V by 0 bases; bases with no gene match: 5. This CDR3 spans 15 amino acids. The CDR3 sequence: CSVEDQLAGPYEQYF. The DNA for the CDR3 is TGCAGCGTTGAAGATCAGCTAGCGGGACCCTACGAGCAGTACTTC.

The V gene is TRBV11-2, the J gene TRBJ2-2; TRBD1 might be the D (7 bases). The CDR3 is made up of 17 amino acids. V was trimmed by 7 bases and J by 0 bases, leaving 18 bases between them. CDR1 is SGHAT, CDR2 FQNNGV, per germline. This CDR3 reads CASIRRGQGANTGELFF. The CDR3 nucleotides read TGTGCCAGCATCCGGAGGGGGCAGGGGGCGAACACCGGGGAGCTGTTTTTT.

This clonotype has just a few counts. The rearrangement links TRBV7-8 to TRBJ1-4; TRBD1 is a possible D gene (5 bases). CDR1 is SGHVS and CDR2 is FQNEAQ in the germline V gene. Trimming removed 0 bases at V and 5 bases at J, with 19 bases between. The CDR3 totals 18 residues. The CDR3 DNA is TGTGCCAGCAGCTTAGCGAGGGCAGGGCGCGCTCGAAATGAAAAACTGTTTTTT. This translates into CASSLARAGRARNEKLFF.

The chain has TRBV24-1 and TRBJ2-5; D uncertain. There are 14 residues in the CDR3. Germline V gives CDR1 KGHDR, CDR2 SFDVKD. Between the trimmed V and J ends, which lost 7 bases and 5 bases, there was a span of 16 bases. The chain's CDR3 is CATSRSATSETQYF. The CDR3 nucleotides are TGTGCCACCAGCCGATCGGCGACCTCGGAGACCCAGTACTTC.